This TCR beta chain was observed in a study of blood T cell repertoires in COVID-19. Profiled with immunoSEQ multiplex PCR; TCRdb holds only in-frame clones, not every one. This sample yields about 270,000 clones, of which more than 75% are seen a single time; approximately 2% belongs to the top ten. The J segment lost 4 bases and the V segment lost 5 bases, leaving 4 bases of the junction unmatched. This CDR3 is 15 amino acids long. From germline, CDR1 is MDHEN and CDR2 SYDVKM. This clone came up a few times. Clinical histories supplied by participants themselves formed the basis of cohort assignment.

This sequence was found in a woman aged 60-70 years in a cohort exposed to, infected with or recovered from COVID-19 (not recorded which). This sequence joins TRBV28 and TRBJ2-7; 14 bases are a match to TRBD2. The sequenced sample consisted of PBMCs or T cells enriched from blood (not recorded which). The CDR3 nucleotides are TGTGCCAGCAGTGGAAGGACTAGCGGGAGGTACGAGCAGTACTTC. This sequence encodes CASSGRTSGRYEQYF.